This T cell receptor (beta chain) was sequenced in a study of blood T cell repertoires in COVID-19. Across the study: Material from acute and convalescent COVID-19 was sourced from the United States, Italy and Spain.

As processed by the authors: Cell counts per sample came from amplifying reference gene primers. Some clones are missing from TCRdb's copy, which holds only in-frame ones; the method was immunoSEQ multiplex PCR. V and J calls and clone size are given by that table; D and trimming were obtained from the DNA. The data show around 700,000 clones, 85% to 90% seen once. The receptor comes from a woman in her late teens or twenties with acute or convalescent COVID-19. Sample: peripheral blood.

DNA of the CDR3: TGTGCCAGCAGCTCACTAGCGGGGAGATACACCGGGGAGCTGTTTTTT. The encoded protein is CASSSLAGRYTGELFF. V and J are TRBV7-8 and TRBJ2-2; 10 bases agree with TRBD2. After removal of 4 bases from V and 3 bases from J, the junction contained 5 bases not matched to a gene. In germline, CDR1 is SGHVS, CDR2 FQNEAQ. The CDR3 consists of 16 residues.